The 3 T cell receptor beta chains given below trace back to one sample, sequenced in a study of CD8+CD57+ T cells in acquired aplastic anemia (dated by TCRdb to 2017 to 2018). Flow cytometry had shown CD8+CD57+ cell expansion in the patients selected for sequencing. TCRdb lists the instrument as Illumina HiSeq 2000. Genomic DNA was used as template for profiling of TCR beta VDJ combinations and CDR3 sequences. The public reads were run again by TCRdb, first through fastp at Q25 and then through MiXCR, and only productive beta chains were kept. Records with the same CDR3 protein are collapsed into one entry carrying the most frequent genes and DNA. This sample is represented by just over 450,000 distinct CDR3 sequences; around 33% of them were singletons. Jointly, the top ten make up 0.82% of the sample. The material sequenced was sorted CD4+, CD8+, or CD8+CD57+ T cells (not recorded which) from PBMCs. The receptors were gathered from a human donor with aplastic anemia.

The rearrangement links TRBV4-1 to TRBJ1-3; TRBD1 might be the D (5 bases). The CDR3 has 16 residues. V was shortened by 4 bases and J by 1 base, with 14 bases between the two germline ends. Germline CDR1 reads MGHRA; CDR2 reads YSYEKL. For the CDR3, the DNA is TGCGCCAGCAGCCCACCCTTCGGGGGTTCTGGAAACACCATATATTTT. Encoded protein: CASSPPFGGSGNTIYF.

The V call is TRBV7-2, the J call TRBJ2-5, with a possible D match to TRBD2 (6 bases). This CDR3 has 15 residues. Germline assignment: CDR1 SGHTA and CDR2 FQGNSA. The germline V and J ends were trimmed by 1 base and 4 bases, with 13 bases remaining between them. The CDR3 sequence: CASSLGRDGRETQYF. The CDR3 DNA sequence: TGTGCCAGCAGCTTAGGGAGGGACGGACGAGAGACCCAGTACTTC.

This clonotype came up a few times. CDR3 sequence reads: CASSSGLAGEDTQYF. The CDR3 coding sequence is TGTGCCAGTAGTTCGGGACTAGCGGGAGAGGATACGCAGTATTTT. This rearrangement joins TRBV19 to TRBJ2-3; 14 bases align to TRBD2. The CDR3 consists of 15 residues. V gave up 5 bases and J gave up 6 bases; unmatched junction bases: 4. Germline CDR1 LNHDA, CDR2 SQIVND (reference sequence). The complete variable domain, with remaining parts taken from reference TRBV19 and TRBJ2-3, reads DGGITQSPKYLFRKEGQNVTLSCEQNLNHDAMYWYRQDPGQGLRLIYYSQIVNDFQKGDIAEGYSVSREKKESFPLTVTSAQKNPTAFYLCASSSGLAGEDTQYFGPGTRLTVL.